This is a list of T cell receptor beta chains from one sample in a study of cytomegalovirus exposure and HLA in healthy donors. This table comes from immunoSEQ multiplex PCR, and its TCRdb copy is limited to in-frame clones, with some not included. Among under 200,000 clones listed, about four fifths were seen once. The sequenced sample was PBMCs. The receptor source for this set is a man in his fifties or sixties in good health and CMV-seropositive. Each CDR3 is given with its conserved first and last residue. The D gene is left open where the match is weak. The size of a clone is reported for some rows only, either as once, few or many, or as a class for expanded clones.

V gene	clone size	D gene	J gene	CDR3 DNA	CDR3 protein
TRBV5-1	few	.	TRBJ2-1	TGCGCCAGCAGCTTGGGCGGGGACAGCGATGAGCAGTTCTTC	CASSLGGDSDEQFF
TRBV9	.	.	TRBJ2-2	TGTGCCAGCAGCGTAGAAGGAGGAAGCTACACCGGGGAGCTGTTTTTT	CASSVEGGSYTGELFF
TRBV7-9	.	TRBD1	TRBJ2-1	TGTGCCAGCAGCCTCGGACAGGGGGTGGGTTCGGCCTACAATGAGCAGTTCTTC	CASSLGQGVGSAYNEQFF
TRBV28	.	.	TRBJ1-1	TGTGCCAGCAGTTTAGCAGGGGTTAAGGATGAAGCTTTCTTT	CASSLAGVKDEAFF
TRBV29-1	.	.	TRBJ2-2	TGCAGCGTTGGACAGACGAACACCGGGGAGCTGTTTTTT	CSVGQTNTGELFF
TRBV7-7	few	TRBD1	TRBJ2-3	TGTGCTAGCAGCCAGGGACAGGCGGGCACAGATACGCAGTATTTT	CASSQGQAGTDTQYF
TRBV6-5	.	.	TRBJ2-7	TGTGCCAGCAGTGCGGGGCTCTCCTACGAGCAGTACTTC	CASSAGLSYEQYF
TRBV7-9	.	.	TRBJ2-1	TGTGCCAGCAGCTTTCAACTCACCAAAGCGAACAATGAGCAGTTCTTC	CASSFQLTKANNEQFF
TRBV7-3	.	TRBD2	TRBJ2-1	TGTGCCAGCAGCTCTTCCGGGACTAGCGGTTACAATGAGCAGTTCTTC	CASSSSGTSGYNEQFF
TRBV4-1	.	.	TRBJ1-6	TGCGCCAGCAGCCAAGCCAGGGATAATTCACCCCTCCACTTT	CASSQARDNSPLHF
TRBV7-9	.	.	TRBJ2-5	TGTGCCAGCAGCTTAGTGACAGCACAAGAGACCCAGTACTTC	CASSLVTAQETQYF
TRBV25-1	.	TRBD2	TRBJ2-7	TGTGCCAGCAGTGACCAAGCGGGAATCGGCGAGCAGTACTTC	CASSDQAGIGEQYF
TRBV5-4	many	.	TRBJ2-7	TGTGCCAGCAGCTTTCGACCAACCAGGACAGTTCCTGGGGGCGAGCAGTACTTC	CASSFRPTRTVPGGEQYF
TRBV4-3	.	TRBD1	TRBJ1-2	TGCGCCAGCAGCCAGGATCCGGGACAGGATATCTATGGCTACACCTTC	CASSQDPGQDIYGYTF
TRBV6-1	.	.	TRBJ2-7	TGTGCCAGCAGGAGTCAGGCATTGAGCTCCTACGAGCAGTACTTC	CASRSQALSSYEQYF
TRBV6-5	.	.	TRBJ1-2	TGTGCCAGCAGTTACCTCGCCGGTCCAGGGAATGGCTACACCTTC	CASSYLAGPGNGYTF
TRBV6-6	.	.	TRBJ2-2	TGTGCCAGCAGTAGACCTGGGGGGGCGGGCGGGGAGCTGTTTTTT	CASSRPGGAGGELFF
TRBV10-1	.	TRBD1	TRBJ2-1	TGCGCCAGCAGTGAGTCCTGGGACAGGGAGCCCCGACTTAATGTTAATGAGCAGTTCTTC	CASSESWDREPRLNVNEQFF
TRBV27	once	TRBD1	TRBJ1-2	TGTGCCAGCCTAGACCCCGGGACAGGCCGTGGCTACACCTTC	CASLDPGTGRGYTF
TRBV9	.	.	TRBJ2-5	TGTGCCAGCAGCGTAGGGGTGCTTCGGGGGACCCAGTACTTC	CASSVGVLRGTQYF
TRBV9	.	.	TRBJ1-3	TGTGCCAGCAGCGTAGGTAGAGCAAGATCTGGAAACACCATATATTTT	CASSVGRARSGNTIYF
TRBV7-3	.	TRBD1	TRBJ2-6	TGTGCCAGCAGCCCAGGGGGCGCCGGGGCCAACGTCCTGACTTTC	CASSPGGAGANVLTF
TRBV29-1	once	.	TRBJ2-3	TGCAGCGTGAAGGACGGGGGAGATACGCAGTATTTT	CSVKDGGDTQYF
TRBV9	few	TRBD2	TRBJ2-7	TGTGCCAGCAGCGTAGATGAGGGAGGGGCTGGGGGCTCCTACGAGCAGTACTTC	CASSVDEGGAGGSYEQYF
TRBV30	.	.	TRBJ1-4	TGTGCCTGGAGTGTCCAGGATAATGAAAAACTGTTTTTT	CAWSVQDNEKLFF
TRBV9	.	.	TRBJ2-1	TGTGCCAGCAGCGGGGGCCACACTTACAATGAGCAGTTCTTC	CASSGGHTYNEQFF
TRBV29-1	.	.	TRBJ2-5	TGCAGCGGCGGACTATTACAAGAGACCCAGTACTTC	CSGGLLQETQYF
TRBV4-3	once	.	TRBJ2-3	TGCGCCAGCAGCCCTGACAGGTATGGAGATACGCAGTATTTT	CASSPDRYGDTQYF